Below are 6 T cell receptor beta chains sequenced from a single sample in a study of cytomegalovirus exposure and HLA in healthy donors. The PCR made use of 60 Vbeta and 13 Jbeta primers. The table came from immunoSEQ multiplex PCR; TCRdb's copy has only in-frame clones and leaves some out. The table has about 200,000 clones, around 76% seen once. The specimen was PBMCs. The receptors were sampled from a man aged 25-45 years in good health and CMV-seronegative.

V is TRBV9 and J is TRBJ1-2; D might be TRBD1 (6 bases). V shed 4 bases and J shed 1 base, with 17 bases lying between them. CDR1 is SGDLS and CDR2 is YYNGEE in the germline V gene. The CDR3 has 16 residues. The CDR3 nucleotides read TGTGCCAGCAGCCCGACAGGCACCAACCTTAACTATGGCTACACCTTC. The encoded protein is CASSPTGTNLNYGYTF.

V gene TRBV15 combines with J gene TRBJ2-7; 7 nucleotides agree with TRBD1. CDR3 length equals 15 residues. The trim removed 1 base at V and 5 bases at J, leaving 8 bases unmatched. Germline CDR1 is LNHNV and CDR2 is YYDKDF (reference sequence). The CDR3 loop is CATSRVQGVLNEQYF. In nucleotides, the CDR3 is TGTGCCACCAGCAGAGTTCAGGGGGTGTTGAACGAGCAGTACTTC. The variable domain in full, with the rest retrieved from reference TRBV15 and TRBJ2-7, is DAMVIQNPRYQVTQFGKPVTLSCSQTLNHNVMYWYQQKSSQAPKLLFHYYDKDFNNEADTPDNFQSRRPNTSFCFLDIRSPGLGDTAMYLCATSRVQGVLNEQYFGPGTRLTVT.

A few counts support this clone. The chain links TRBV5-1 to TRBJ2-2; the match to TRBD2 covers 8 bases. This CDR3 has 15 residues. CDR1 and CDR2 from the germline V gene are SGHRS and YFSETQ. V trimming: 0 bases; J trimming: 3 bases; junction bases outside the gene matches: 1. CDR3 sequence reads: CASSLAGGDTGELFF. The CDR3 DNA reads as TGCGCCAGCAGCTTGGCGGGGGGGGACACCGGGGAGCTGTTTTTT.

V gene TRBV7-2 combines with J gene TRBJ2-5; D perhaps matches TRBD2 (6 bases). From germline, CDR1 is SGHTA and CDR2 FQGNSA. V was pared by 1 base and J by 5 bases, with 14 bases between. The CDR3 is 15 residues long. CDR3 in amino acids: CASSLGRREWETQYF. CDR3 DNA sequence: TGTGCCAGCAGCTTAGGGCGTCGGGAGTGGGAGACCCAGTACTTC. The full variable domain, completed using reference TRBV7-2 and TRBJ2-5, is GAGVSQSPSNKVTEKGKDVELRCDPISGHTALYWYRQSLGQGLEFLIYFQGNSAPDKSGLPSDRFSAERTGGSVSTLTIQRTQQEDSAVYLCASSLGRREWETQYFGPGTRLLVL.

The V gene is TRBV11-3, the J gene TRBJ2-3, with TRBD2 matching over 7 bases. The V gene end was trimmed by 1 base and the J gene end by 7 bases; junction bases not matched to a gene: 2. CDR1 is SGHNT, CDR2 YENEEA, per germline. The CDR3 extends over 13 amino acids. DNA for the CDR3: TGTGCCAGCAGCTTAGGGGGGGGGAATACGCAGTATTTT. This encodes CASSLGGGNTQYF.

This clone appeared once. The J gene is TRBJ2-1, the V gene TRBV19, with 9 bases lining up with TRBD2. CDR1 and CDR2 (germline): LNHDA, SQIVND (reference sequence). CDR3 length equals 15 residues. Trimming cost V 7 bases and J 5 bases; bases outside gene matches: 9. The CDR3 protein is CASIGGVAGDNEQFF. The CDR3 nucleotides read TGTGCCAGTATCGGTGGAGTAGCGGGAGACAATGAGCAGTTCTTC.